This TCR beta chain was captured in a study of cytomegalovirus exposure and HLA in healthy donors. Findings and caveats of the study: A later analysis found TCR association rates differed by HLA locus, highest for DRB1 and lowest for HLA-C. Several of the most significant clusters were apparently associated with common viral pathogens in a later analysis.

The V and J ends lost 5 bases and 4 bases, in that order; junction bases with no gene match: 8. This CDR3 spans 15 amino acids. Germline assignment: CDR1 SGHTA and CDR2 FQGNSA. In the PCR, 60 Vbeta and 13 Jbeta primers were used. Clones were read by immunoSEQ multiplex PCR, and TCRdb kept only the in-frame ones, dropping some. This table holds 180,000 or so clones. Remarks on this clone: Antigen: not known.

This receptor was identified in a boy aged 5-17 years in good health and CMV-seronegative. Sequencing input: PBMCs. The genes are TRBV7-2 and TRBJ2-1; 7 nucleotides line up with TRBD2. The CDR3, as DNA: TGTGCCAGCAGCCAAACTCAGGGACTATACAATGAGCAGTTCTTC. Translation gives CASSQTQGLYNEQFF. Variable domain in full (rest from reference TRBV7-2 and TRBJ2-1): GAGVSQSPSNKVTEKGKDVELRCDPISGHTALYWYRQSLGQGLEFLIYFQGNSAPDKSGLPSDRFSAERTGGSVSTLTIQRTQQEDSAVYLCASSQTQGLYNEQFFGPGTRLTVL.